This TCR beta chain derives from a study of cytomegalovirus exposure and HLA in healthy donors. The primer mix had 60 Vbeta and 13 Jbeta primers. Profiling relied on immunoSEQ multiplex PCR, and the TCRdb table lists in-frame clones only, not all of them. This table holds over 75,000 clones. Study conclusions and caveats: At a 0.05 false discovery rate, a later analysis found about 17,000 TCR beta sequences to be associated with HLA alleles.

The junction had 10 bases not matched to a gene; V was cut back by 6 bases and J by 3 bases. The germline V gene encodes CDR1 LNHDA and CDR2 SQIVND (reference sequence). This CDR3 has 16 residues. Concerning this clone itself: The antigen remains undetermined.

The sequence was collected from a girl aged 5 to 17 in good health and CMV-seropositive. The V gene is TRBV19, the J gene TRBJ1-1; 10 bases match TRBD1. Sequenced: PBMCs. CDR3 in amino acids: CASRRDRGRPDTEAFF. CDR3 sequence (DNA): TGTGCCAGTAGACGGGACAGGGGCCGTCCGGACACTGAAGCTTTCTTT.